This T cell receptor beta chain was found in a study of blood T cell repertoires in COVID-19. Background on the study: The United States, Italy and Spain supplied acute and convalescent COVID-19 samples.

The CDR3 covers 15 residues. Germline V gene lookup returns CDR1 MNHEY and CDR2 SVGAGI. V gave up 4 bases and J gave up 4 bases; unmatched junction bases: 8. TCRdb's copy holds only in-frame clones and misses some; the assay was immunoSEQ multiplex PCR. The sample yields about 15,000 clones, more than 70% seen once. Sequenced input: peripheral blood. This chain uses TRBV6-5 with TRBJ2-5; TRBD2 matches at 8 bases. The source is a human donor in a cohort sampled during active COVID-19. This chain's CDR3 is CASSLRGTRGETQYF. The DNA for the CDR3 is TGTGCCAGCAGTTTACGGGGGACTAGGGGAGAGACCCAGTACTTC.